This passage covers 3 T cell receptor beta chains from one sample sequenced in a study of shared clonotypes between healthy human individuals. Repertoires were generated with immunoSEQ multiplex PCR, while TCRdb's copy carries only in-frame clones and drops some. The profile shows over a million clones, more than 75% of them singletons. The sequencing sample was made of memory CD4+ T cells from PBMCs. The subset was: CD45RA-negative fraction. All receptors come from a young man in good health. Some clones in this sample may be carry-over from other donors' samples.

This chain connects TRBV5-1 to TRBJ2-5, with D possibly being TRBD1 (5 bases). There are 15 residues in the CDR3. From germline, CDR1 is SGHRS and CDR2 YFSETQ. V was pared by 0 bases and J by 2 bases, with 11 bases between. This CDR3 reads CASSLETGPQETQYF. The DNA for the CDR3 is TGCGCCAGCAGCTTGGAAACAGGACCTCAAGAGACCCAGTACTTC.

The rearrangement joins TRBV28 to TRBJ1-2; D perhaps matches TRBD1 (5 bases). V lost 2 bases to trimming and J lost 4 bases, with 11 bases between them. Germline CDR1 reads MDHEN; CDR2 reads SYDVKM. There are 14 residues in the CDR3. The DNA of the CDR3 is TGTGCCAGCAGTTTAGAATCAGGGACCTATGGCTACACCTTC. It yields the protein CASSLESGTYGYTF.

The chain combines TRBV30 with TRBJ1-2, with D uncertain. Looked up from germline, CDR1 is GTSNPN and CDR2 is SVGIG (reference sequence). This CDR3 contains 11 residues. V was pared by 2 bases and J by 7 bases, with 8 bases between. The CDR3 sequence: CAWSMEGGYTF. The CDR3 DNA follows: TGTGCCTGGAGTATGGAGGGTGGCTACACCTTC.